The 27 T cell receptor beta chains given below trace back to one sample, sequenced in a study of beta chain features in type 1 diabetes. These TCRs are of unknown antigen specificity. Findings and caveats of the study: Moderately but significantly shorter TCRB CDR3s were found in Type 1 diabetes patients in all four CD4+ subsets.

The isolated RNA, all of it, was reverse transcribed, so expressed TCRB transcripts were what got sequenced. The method was immunoSEQ multiplex PCR; TCRdb's version includes in-frame clones alone and lacks a portion of them. The data hold around 600,000 clones, with approximately 13% observed a single time. Sequenced input: naive CD4+ T cells from blood. Receptors were obtained from a man in his thirties or forties with type 1 diabetes.

The chain employs TRBV7-2 and TRBJ2-7; 7 positions match TRBD1. The CDR3 runs 15 residues. Germline loops: CDR1 SGHTA, CDR2 FQGNSA. The junction had 11 bases not matched to a gene; V was cut back by 5 bases and J by 4 bases. CDR3 protein: CASSLTGERFYEQYF. The CDR3 DNA reads as TGTGCCAGCAGCCTCACAGGGGAGAGGTTTTACGAGCAGTACTTC. The full variable domain, completed using reference TRBV7-2 and TRBJ2-7, is GAGVSQSPSNKVTEKGKDVELRCDPISGHTALYWYRQSLGQGLEFLIYFQGNSAPDKSGLPSDRFSAERTGGSVSTLTIQRTQQEDSAVYLCASSLTGERFYEQYFGPGTRLTVT.

This clone came up a few times. The chain employs TRBV29-1 and TRBJ2-7; 8 nucleotides line up with TRBD2. The CDR3 consists of 14 residues. CDR1 and CDR2 (germline): SQVTM, ANQGSEA. After removal of 5 bases from V and 1 base from J, the junction contained 7 bases not matched to a gene. The CDR3 DNA sequence: TGCAGCGTTCTATTAGCGGGGACATCCTACGAGCAGTACTTC. Its protein product is CSVLLAGTSYEQYF.

The chain carries TRBV5-4 and TRBJ1-2; D ambiguous. V was shortened by 2 bases and J by 3 bases, with 11 bases between the two germline ends. The CDR3 is made up of 14 amino acids. Germline loops: CDR1 SGHNT, CDR2 YYREEE (reference sequence). In nucleotides, the CDR3 is TGTGCCAGCAGCTTAGGCAGGCGGGACTATGGCTACACCTTC. It yields the protein CASSLGRRDYGYTF.

CDR3 sequence: CASSQTGRPPETQYF. CDR3 nucleotide sequence: TGTGCCAGCAGTCAAACGGGACGCCCACCTGAGACCCAGTACTTC. V is TRBV6-1 and J is TRBJ2-5; D may be TRBD1 or TRBD2 (5 bases each). Per the germline V gene, CDR1 is MNHNS and CDR2 is SASEGT. CDR3 size: 15 residues. The V end lost 5 bases, the J end lost 5 bases, and 18 bases lay between the germline ends.

The chain is built from TRBV7-2 and TRBJ2-6; D call uncertain. From germline, CDR1 is SGHTA and CDR2 FQGNSA. V was shortened by 9 bases and J by 0 bases, with 9 bases between the two germline ends. The CDR3 covers 14 residues. CDR3 loop: CASKASSGANVLTF. CDR3 coding DNA: TGTGCCAGTAAAGCGAGCTCTGGGGCCAACGTCCTGACTTTC.

This clone occurred a few times. The chain employs TRBV15 and TRBJ2-5; D is unclear. The CDR3 is 15 residues long. V was clipped by 0 bases and J by 4 bases, with 12 bases between them. The germline V gene encodes CDR1 LNHNV and CDR2 YYDKDF (reference sequence). The CDR3 here is CATSREGLAVETQYF. DNA of the CDR3: TGTGCCACCAGCAGAGAGGGGTTGGCAGTAGAGACCCAGTACTTC.

The chain recombines TRBV7-2 with TRBJ2-3; TRBD1 might be the D (6 bases). Germline assignment: CDR1 SGHTA and CDR2 FQGNSA. This CDR3 region has 16 residues. V lost 2 bases, J lost 1 base, and 13 bases lay in between. As DNA, the CDR3 is TGTGCCAGCAGCTTAAACAGGGCTGGGGGCACAGATACGCAGTATTTT. It is translated as CASSLNRAGGTDTQYF.

The rearrangement links TRBV27 to TRBJ1-1; no reliable D call. The CDR3 runs to 13 residues. The germline CDR1 and CDR2 sequences are MNHEY and SMNVEV (reference sequence). V was trimmed by 2 bases and J by 5 bases, leaving 9 bases between them. Here the CDR3 reads CASSLRGRTEAFF. The CDR3 nucleotides are TGTGCCAGCAGTTTACGGGGAAGAACTGAAGCTTTCTTT.

The V gene is TRBV9, the J gene TRBJ1-1; D is ambiguous. Trimming cost V 4 bases and J 4 bases, with 17 bases left between them. Germline CDR1 and CDR2: SGDLS and YYNGEE. The CDR3 is 15 residues long. CDR3 bases: TGTGCCAGCAGCCCCAACGGGCGTCGGGGCACTGAAGCTTTCTTT. Protein: CASSPNGRRGTEAFF.

This clone was detected a few times. Other DNA sequences within the sample encode an identical CDR3. CDR3 sequence: CASSVQGTDTQYF. In DNA form, the CDR3 reads TGTGCCAGCAGCGTTCAGGGAACAGATACGCAGTATTTT. The rearrangement links TRBV9 to TRBJ2-3; the D gene is possibly TRBD1 (5 bases). The V end lost 2 bases, the J end lost 3 bases, and 7 bases lay between the germline ends. This CDR3 is built from 13 residues. Germline-derived CDR1 and CDR2 are SGDLS and YYNGEE.

This clone was recorded once. This chain connects TRBV6-6 to TRBJ1-5; D not resolved. Trimming shortened V by 0 bases and J by 0 bases, and 9 bases separated the two germline ends. The CDR3 spans 16 residues. Germline CDR1 and CDR2: MNHNY and SVGAGI (reference sequence). The CDR3 coding sequence is TGTGCCAGCAGTTACTCGGGTGGAAATAGCAATCAGCCCCAGCATTTT. The encoded protein is CASSYSGGNSNQPQHF.

This clone was observed a handful of times. The same CDR3 arises from other DNA sequences in this sample as well. V usage is TRBV6-5 and J usage is TRBJ2-1, with D possibly being TRBD2 (5 bases). V was pared by 0 bases and J by 0 bases, with 6 bases between. The CDR3 sequence is 15 residues long. Germline CDR1 reads MNHEY; CDR2 reads SVGAGI. DNA for the CDR3: TGTGCCAGCAGTTACTCGGGGAGCTCCTACAATGAGCAGTTCTTC. Protein sequence: CASSYSGSSYNEQFF.

Remarks on this clone: Other nucleotide sequences in the sample specify the same CDR3. The rearrangement uses TRBV20-1 and TRBJ2-5; D remains ambiguous. Germline V CDR1 and CDR2: DFQATT, SNEGSKA (reference sequence). The CDR3 covers 11 residues. V lost 6 bases and J 4 bases, leaving 9 bases between the germline ends. This CDR3 is CSAPSGETQYF. The CDR3 DNA follows: TGCAGTGCCCCCTCAGGAGAGACCCAGTACTTC.

This clone has a handful of counts. The V call is TRBV20-1, the J call TRBJ2-5, with 7 bases fitting TRBD1. The CDR3 is 11 amino acids. CDR1 and CDR2 (germline): DFQATT, SNEGSKA (reference sequence). CDR3 in amino acids: CSAQGDETQYF. CDR3 sequence (DNA): TGCAGCGCCCAGGGGGACGAGACCCAGTACTTC.

V and J are TRBV7-9 and TRBJ2-7; TRBD2 agrees at 10 bases. The V and J ends lost 7 bases and 0 bases, in that order; junction bases with no gene match: 6. Germline V gene sequence: CDR1 SEHNR, CDR2 FQNEAQ (reference sequence). This CDR3 region has 15 residues. The CDR3 sequence is CASTVAGGLSYEQYF. In nucleotides, the CDR3 is TGTGCCAGCACCGTAGCGGGGGGACTCTCCTACGAGCAGTACTTC.

This clone was recorded a few times. The rearrangement links TRBV7-9 to TRBJ1-2; tentative D call: TRBD1 (5 bases). The CDR3 runs 16 residues. Germline V gene lookup returns CDR1 SEHNR and CDR2 FQNEAQ (reference sequence). Trimming took off 3 bases at V and 2 bases at J, with 16 bases between the two ends. The CDR3: CASSLSRSGLNYGYTF. CDR3 DNA: TGTGCCAGCAGCTTGTCCAGGTCAGGGTTGAACTATGGCTACACCTTC.

V is TRBV30 and J is TRBJ1-3; unclear D gene. Trimming removed 0 bases at V and 5 bases at J, with 11 bases between. This CDR3 has 14 residues. Per germline, CDR1 GTSNPN and CDR2 SVGIG (reference sequence). The CDR3 sequence: CAWSVGLSRNTIYF. CDR3 DNA sequence: TGTGCCTGGAGTGTCGGGCTTTCAAGAAACACCATATATTTT.

This clone was observed a handful of times. This sequence joins TRBV7-2 and TRBJ2-1; D may match TRBD1 or TRBD2 (6 bases each). V was trimmed by 1 base and J by 6 bases, leaving 13 bases between them. This CDR3 is built from 15 residues. The germline V gene has CDR1 SGHTA and CDR2 FQGNSA. The CDR3 DNA follows: TGTGCCAGCAGCTTAGGCCGGGGGCGGCCCAATGAGCAGTTCTTC. Its translation is CASSLGRGRPNEQFF.

This clone has more than one count but fewer than ten. V gene TRBV14 combines with J gene TRBJ2-2; 8 positions agree with TRBD1. V lost 0 bases and J lost 7; bases outside the gene matches: 10. The CDR3 totals 17 residues. CDR1 is SGHDN and CDR2 is FVKESK in the germline V gene. CDR3 DNA sequence: TGTGCCAGCAGCCAAGAACGCCTGACAGGGGTTATCGGGGAGCTGTTTTTT. Protein: CASSQERLTGVIGELFF.

This clone was picked up a small number of times. The DNA of the CDR3 is TGTGCCAGCAGCTCGGGCCCGGCCTCACCCCTCCACTTT. As protein: CASSSGPASPLHF. The chain uses TRBV7-2 and TRBJ1-6; D ambiguous. The CDR3 is 13 amino acids. Germline V CDR1 and CDR2: SGHTA, FQGNSA. The ends were cut back, 4 bases at V and 10 bases at J, with 11 bases in the middle.

The gene calls are TRBV4-3 and TRBJ1-2; 8 positions match TRBD1. V lost 0 bases and J lost 10; bases outside the gene matches: 10. Germline V gene sequence: CDR1 LGHNA, CDR2 YSLEER. This CDR3 is 15 amino acids long. Here the CDR3 DNA reads TGCGCCAGCAGCCAAGATGTAGGGACAGGAGTTCCCTACACCTTC. Translating it yields CASSQDVGTGVPYTF.

The chain joins TRBV28 to TRBJ1-2; D unclear. The CDR3 is 12 residues long. Germline V gene data show CDR1 as MDHEN and CDR2 as SYDVKM. The V end lost 2 bases, the J end lost 8 bases, and 9 bases lay between the germline ends. The chain's CDR3 is CASSLSGEGYTF. DNA for the CDR3: TGTGCCAGCAGTTTAAGTGGGGAAGGCTACACCTTC.

This sequence joins TRBV30 and TRBJ1-6; 7 nucleotides line up with TRBD1. V lost 5 bases to trimming and J lost 7 bases; unmatched junction nucleotides: 2. The CDR3 sequence is 12 residues long. Germline CDR1 GTSNPN, CDR2 SVGIG (reference sequence). Here the CDR3 reads CAWLRGNSPLHF. CDR3 nucleotide sequence: TGTGCCTGGCTCAGGGGGAATTCACCCCTCCACTTT.

This clone has a handful of counts. The V gene is TRBV6-5, the J gene TRBJ1-6, with D unclear. The CDR3 covers 15 residues. The V and J ends lost 0 bases and 8 bases respectively, with 11 bases between them. Germline loops: CDR1 MNHEY, CDR2 SVGAGI. For the CDR3, the DNA is TGTGCCAGCAGTTACTCTAGACTAAATGATTCACCCCTCCACTTT. Its translation: CASSYSRLNDSPLHF.

Ten or more counts support this clone. The J gene is TRBJ1-5, the V gene TRBV27; D is possibly TRBD1 (5 bases). The CDR3 has 16 amino acids. V lost 4 bases, J lost 0 bases, and 13 bases lay in between. Germline CDR1 and CDR2: MNHEY and SMNVEV (reference sequence). Here the CDR3 reads CASSSPTADSNQPQHF. As DNA, the CDR3 is TGTGCCAGCAGTTCACCGACAGCCGATAGCAATCAGCCCCAGCATTTT.

The chain uses TRBV6-5 and TRBJ2-4; TRBD1 matches at 7 bases. Germline-derived CDR1 and CDR2 are MNHEY and SVGAGI. Trimming removed 6 bases from V and 13 bases from J; junction bases left unmatched: 12. The CDR3 runs to 13 residues. The DNA of the CDR3 is TGTGCCAGCAGCCCTCCCCGGACAGGACAACAGTACTTC. Encoded protein: CASSPPRTGQQYF.

This clone was observed a handful of times. This sequence joins TRBV28 and TRBJ2-1; 8 bases line up with TRBD2. CDR1 and CDR2 from the germline V gene are MDHEN and SYDVKM. Trimming removed 4 bases from V and 10 bases from J; junction bases left unmatched: 12. This CDR3 region has 15 residues. The CDR3 loop is CASSSSGGLKEEQFF. In DNA form, the CDR3 reads TGTGCCAGCAGTTCGAGCGGGGGTCTAAAGGAGGAGCAGTTCTTC.